This TCR beta chain emerged from a study of T cell responses to AZD1222 COVID-19 vaccine. Whole-study findings and limits: The donor group comprised mostly white British people and more females; the analysis possibly underestimated clonal diversity. The reported proportion of spike-specific TCRs targeting unmutated variant regions was nearly half. With two AZD1222 doses given, Spike-specific TCR breadth and depth both rose. Sampled repertoires all dated from after the peak T cell response.

About this clone itself: The target antigen is unknown.

Measured with immunoSEQ multiplex PCR; TCRdb has only the in-frame clones, and not every one. Of approximately 100,000 clones listed, around 90% are singletons. Specimen: peripheral blood, collected on day 0 of AZD1222 vaccination. The receptor comes from an adult in good health.

DNA for the CDR3: TGTGCCAGCAGTGGCATCTCCCCAGATACGCAGTATTTT. It codes for CASSGISPDTQYF. V gene TRBV25-1 combines with J gene TRBJ2-3; D uncertain. Germline-derived CDR1 and CDR2 are MGHDK and SYGVNS. Trimming stripped 4 bases from V and 4 bases from J, with 9 bases between. This CDR3 comprises 13 residues.